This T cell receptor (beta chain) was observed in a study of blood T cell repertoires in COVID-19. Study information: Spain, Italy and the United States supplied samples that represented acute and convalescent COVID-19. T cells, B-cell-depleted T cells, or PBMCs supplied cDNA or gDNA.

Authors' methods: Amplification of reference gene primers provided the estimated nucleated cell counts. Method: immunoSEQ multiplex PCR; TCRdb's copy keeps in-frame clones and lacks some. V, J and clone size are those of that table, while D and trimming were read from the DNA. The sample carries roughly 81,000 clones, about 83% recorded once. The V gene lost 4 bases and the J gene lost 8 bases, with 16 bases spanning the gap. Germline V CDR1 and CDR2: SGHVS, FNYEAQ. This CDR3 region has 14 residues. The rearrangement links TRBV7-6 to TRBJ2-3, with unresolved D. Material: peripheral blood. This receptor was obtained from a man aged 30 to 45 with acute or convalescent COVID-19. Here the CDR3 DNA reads TGTGCCAGCAGCTCACAGACCGGTGTTGGTACGCAGTATTTT. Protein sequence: CASSSQTGVGTQYF.